The 10 T cell receptor beta chains listed next were all sequenced from one sample in a study of memory CD4+ T cells and cytomegalovirus serostatus. Repertoires were generated with immunoSEQ multiplex PCR, while TCRdb's copy carries only in-frame clones and drops some. The table has 80,000 to 100,000 clones, approximately 80% seen once. Single viable CD3+CD4+CD8-CD45RO+ cells were sorted as the memory CD4+ T cells. Sequenced material: memory CD4+ T cells from blood. The receptors come from an adult in good health and CMV-seropositive.

V and J are TRBV19 and TRBJ1-1; D is unclear. The germline gives CDR1 LNHDA, CDR2 SQIVND (reference sequence). V was trimmed by 5 bases and J by 1 base, leaving 17 bases between them. The CDR3 length is 16 residues. CDR3 coding DNA: TGTGCCAGTAGTTCCCCCGGAAAGTCCTGGAACACTGAAGCTTTCTTT. It translates to CASSSPGKSWNTEAFF. Full variable domain (missing parts from reference TRBV19 and TRBJ1-1): DGGITQSPKYLFRKEGQNVTLSCEQNLNHDAMYWYRQDPGQGLRLIYYSQIVNDFQKGDIAEGYSVSREKKESFPLTVTSAQKNPTAFYLCASSSPGKSWNTEAFFGQGTRLTVV.

The rearrangement links TRBV10-3 to TRBJ2-3; 9 bases line up with TRBD2. Germline V gene data show CDR1 as ENHRY and CDR2 as SYGVKD. The J segment lost 4 bases and the V segment lost 6 bases, leaving 8 bases of the junction unmatched. This CDR3 is built from 15 residues. The DNA of the CDR3 is TGTGCCATCAGGAACAGGACTAGCGCCTCAGATACGCAGTATTTT. This gives the protein CAIRNRTSASDTQYF.

The gene calls are TRBV6-5 and TRBJ2-5, with 8 bases matching TRBD2. With 3 bases clipped from V and 2 bases from J, the junction kept 5 bases outside the gene matches. Looked up from germline, CDR1 is MNHEY and CDR2 is SVGAGI. The CDR3 loop spans 15 amino acids. CDR3 nucleotides: TGTGCCAGCAGTTATACTAGCGGTACACAAGAGACCCAGTACTTC. This gives the protein CASSYTSGTQETQYF.

This chain links TRBV7-3 with TRBJ2-3; 7 nucleotides align to TRBD1. CDR1 and CDR2 from the germline V gene are SGHTA and FQGTGA. The trim removed 6 bases at V and 5 bases at J, leaving 8 bases unmatched. CDR3 length equals 14 residues. As DNA, the CDR3 is TGTGCCAGCAGTACAGGGGCCATCGGAGATACGCAGTATTTT. Translation gives CASSTGAIGDTQYF.

V and J are TRBV28 and TRBJ1-3; D is ambiguous. The CDR3 has 15 residues. Germline CDR1 MDHEN, CDR2 SYDVKM. Trimming stripped 5 bases from V and 0 bases from J, with 11 bases between. The chain's CDR3 is CASSTFQSSGNTIYF. CDR3 sequence (DNA): TGTGCCAGCAGTACCTTCCAGAGCTCTGGAAACACCATATATTTT.

The rearrangement uses TRBV18 and TRBJ2-7; 9 bases are shared with TRBD2. Germline V gene data show CDR1 as KGHSH and CDR2 as LQKENI. There are 15 residues in the CDR3. J was trimmed by 5 bases and V by 3 bases; bases with no gene match: 8. CDR3 sequence reads: CASSPKAGGGHEQYF. CDR3 DNA sequence: TGTGCCAGCTCACCCAAGGCGGGAGGGGGACACGAGCAGTACTTC.

V is TRBV29-1 and J is TRBJ1-4; perhaps TRBD1 as D (5 bases). Trimming removed 4 bases from V and 5 bases from J, with 11 bases in between. CDR1 SQVTM and CDR2 ANQGSEA come from the germline V gene. The CDR3 length is 13 residues. CDR3 sequence reads: CSVGWGRNEKLFF. The CDR3 nucleotides are TGCAGCGTTGGGTGGGGGAGGAATGAAAAACTGTTTTTT.

This clone has just one count. V usage is TRBV5-1 and J usage is TRBJ2-5, with 7 nucleotides matching TRBD1. V lost 4 bases, J lost 2 bases, and 5 bases stayed unmatched. This CDR3 contains 14 residues. Per the germline V gene, CDR1 is SGHRS and CDR2 is YFSETQ. The CDR3 bases are TGCGCCAGCAGCACCGGGGACAGACAAGAGACCCAGTACTTC. It yields the protein CASSTGDRQETQYF. Variable domain in full (rest from reference TRBV5-1 and TRBJ2-5): KAGVTQTPRYLIKTRGQQVTLSCSPISGHRSVSWYQQTPGQGLQFLFEYFSETQRNKGNFPGRFSGRQFSNSRSEMNVSTLELGDSALYLCASSTGDRQETQYFGPGTRLLVL.

This chain joins TRBV2 and TRBJ2-7, with 8 nucleotides matching TRBD2. With 9 bases clipped from V and 2 bases from J, the junction kept 0 bases outside the gene matches. There are 11 residues in the CDR3. CDR1 and CDR2 from the germline V gene are SNHLY and FYNNEI. CDR3 sequence (DNA): TGTGCCAGTAGCGGGGCCTACGAGCAGTACTTC. Its translation is CASSGAYEQYF.

CDR3 in DNA: TGTGCCAGCAGCCGAGGGACAGAACAAGAGACCCAGTACTTC. Translation: CASSRGTEQETQYF. This sequence joins TRBV11-2 and TRBJ2-5; 7 positions agree with TRBD1. Trimming at V came to 5 bases and at J to 2 bases, leaving 5 bases not matched to a gene. This CDR3 has 14 amino acids. Germline V gives CDR1 SGHAT, CDR2 FQNNGV.